The TCR beta chain under discussion was sequenced for a study of monozygotic twins with inflammatory bowel disease. There are 18 residues in the CDR3. In germline, CDR1 is MDHEN, CDR2 SYDVKM. TCRdb reanalyzed the 5' RACE reads and collapses them to one entry per CDR3 protein, without DNA. The repertoire table contains approximately 100,000 distinct CDR3 sequences. The chain couples TRBV28 to TRBJ1-5; TCRdb's D call of TRBD1 is untestable without DNA. Material: blood. This sequence originates from a human donor with ulcerative colitis or Crohn's disease, or a healthy co-twin of an affected twin (not recorded which). CDR3 region: CASSRTLTGPNSNQPQHF.